This entry is about one T cell receptor beta chain. The entry originates in a study of shared T cell receptors in the human thymus. Germline values: CDR1 ENHRY, CDR2 SYGVKD. V lost 10 bases to trimming and J lost 9 bases, with 15 bases between them. This CDR3 has 11 amino acids. Sequenced by immunoSEQ multiplex PCR; TCRdb stores in-frame clones only, minus some. The sample holds roughly 500,000 clones, 78% seen once. The data were also submitted as part of a second study, on human thymus T cells. From that study: During corrective heart surgery, resections were taken, and the thymus tissue came from them.

The chain joins TRBV10-3 to TRBJ1-2; a possible D gene is TRBD1 (5 bases). The source is a boy younger than two with a congenital heart defect. The specimen was thymocytes. The CDR3: CATRDLGRYTF. In DNA, the CDR3 is TGTGCCACGCGGGACCTAGGGCGCTACACCTTC.